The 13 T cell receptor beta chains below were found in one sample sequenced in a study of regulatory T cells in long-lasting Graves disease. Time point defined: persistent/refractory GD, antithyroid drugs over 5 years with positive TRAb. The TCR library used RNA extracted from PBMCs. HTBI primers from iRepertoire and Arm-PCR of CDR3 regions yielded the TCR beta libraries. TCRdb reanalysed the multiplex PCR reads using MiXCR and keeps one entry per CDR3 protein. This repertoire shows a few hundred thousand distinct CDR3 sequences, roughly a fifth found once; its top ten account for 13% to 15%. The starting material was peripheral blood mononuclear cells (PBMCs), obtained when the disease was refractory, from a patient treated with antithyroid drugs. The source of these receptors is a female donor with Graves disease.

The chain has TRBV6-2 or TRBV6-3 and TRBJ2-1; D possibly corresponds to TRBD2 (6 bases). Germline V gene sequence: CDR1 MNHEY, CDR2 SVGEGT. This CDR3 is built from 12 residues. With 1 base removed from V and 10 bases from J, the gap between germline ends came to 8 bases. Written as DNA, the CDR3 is TGTGCCAGCAGTTACTTGCGGGAAGAGCAGTTCTTC. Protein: CASSYLREEQFF.

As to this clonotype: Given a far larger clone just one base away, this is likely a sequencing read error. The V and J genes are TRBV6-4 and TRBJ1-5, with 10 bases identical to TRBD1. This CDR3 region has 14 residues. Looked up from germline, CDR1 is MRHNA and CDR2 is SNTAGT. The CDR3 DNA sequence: TGTGCCAGCAGGCCGGGACAGGGGAATCAGTCCCAGCATTTT. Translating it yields CASRPGQGNQSQHF.

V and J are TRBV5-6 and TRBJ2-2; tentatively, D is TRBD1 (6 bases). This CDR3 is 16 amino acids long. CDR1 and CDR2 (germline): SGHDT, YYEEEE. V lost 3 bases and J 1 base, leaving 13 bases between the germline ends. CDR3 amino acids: CASSWAKGQNTGELFF. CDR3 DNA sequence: TGTGCCAGCAGCTGGGCCAAGGGACAGAACACCGGGGAGCTGTTTTTT.

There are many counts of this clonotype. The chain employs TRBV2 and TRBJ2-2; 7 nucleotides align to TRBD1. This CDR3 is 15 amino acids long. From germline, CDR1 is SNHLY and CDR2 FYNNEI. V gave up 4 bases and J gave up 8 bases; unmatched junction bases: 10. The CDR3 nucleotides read TGTGCCAGCAGTGTCACCAGGGGGTGGGCGGGGGAGCTGTTTTTT. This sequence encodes CASSVTRGWAGELFF.

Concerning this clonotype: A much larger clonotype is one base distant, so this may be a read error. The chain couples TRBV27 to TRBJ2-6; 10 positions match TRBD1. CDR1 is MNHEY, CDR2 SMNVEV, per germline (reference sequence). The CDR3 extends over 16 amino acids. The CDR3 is CASSWTGGTGANVLAF. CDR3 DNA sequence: TGTGCCAGCAGCTGGACAGGGGGGACTGGGGCCAACGTCCTGGCTTTC.

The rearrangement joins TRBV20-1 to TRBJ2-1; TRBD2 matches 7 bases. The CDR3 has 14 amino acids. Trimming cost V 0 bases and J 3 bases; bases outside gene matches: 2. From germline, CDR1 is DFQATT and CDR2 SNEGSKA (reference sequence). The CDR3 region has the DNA TGCAGTGCTAGAGATCTAGCGGTCTACAATGAGCAGTTCTTC. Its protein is CSARDLAVYNEQFF.

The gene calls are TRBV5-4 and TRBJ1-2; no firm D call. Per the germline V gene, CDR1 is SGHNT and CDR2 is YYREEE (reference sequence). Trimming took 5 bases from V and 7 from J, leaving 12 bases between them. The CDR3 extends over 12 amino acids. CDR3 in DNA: TGTGCCAGCAGGGTCAGGCCGGGTGGCTACACCTTC. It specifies CASRVRPGGYTF.

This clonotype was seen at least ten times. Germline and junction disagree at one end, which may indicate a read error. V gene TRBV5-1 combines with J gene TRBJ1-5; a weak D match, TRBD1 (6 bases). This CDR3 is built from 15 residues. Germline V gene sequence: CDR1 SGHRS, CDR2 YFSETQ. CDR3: CASSLGGPSNQPQHF. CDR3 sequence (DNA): TGTGCCAGCAGCTTAGGGGGACCTAGCAATCAGCCCCAGCATTTT.

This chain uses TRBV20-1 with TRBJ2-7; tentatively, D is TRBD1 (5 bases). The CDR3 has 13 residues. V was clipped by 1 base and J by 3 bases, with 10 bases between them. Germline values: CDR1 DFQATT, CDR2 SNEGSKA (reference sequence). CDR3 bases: TGCAGTGCTAGAGTGCAGGGCAGCTACGAGCAGTACTTC. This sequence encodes CSARVQGSYEQYF.

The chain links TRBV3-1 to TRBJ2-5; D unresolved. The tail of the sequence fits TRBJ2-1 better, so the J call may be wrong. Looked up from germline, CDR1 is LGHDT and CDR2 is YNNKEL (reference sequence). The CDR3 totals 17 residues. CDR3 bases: TGTGCCAGCAGCCAAGAATTGTTGGGGTTAGGGCTGGGTGAGCAGTTCTTC. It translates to CASSQELLGLGLGEQFF.

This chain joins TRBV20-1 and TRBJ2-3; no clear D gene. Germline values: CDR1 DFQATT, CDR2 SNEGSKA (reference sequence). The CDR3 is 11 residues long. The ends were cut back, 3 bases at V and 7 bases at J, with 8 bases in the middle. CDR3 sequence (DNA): TGCAGTGCTAGCCAACGGTATACGCAGTATTTT. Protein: CSASQRYTQYF.

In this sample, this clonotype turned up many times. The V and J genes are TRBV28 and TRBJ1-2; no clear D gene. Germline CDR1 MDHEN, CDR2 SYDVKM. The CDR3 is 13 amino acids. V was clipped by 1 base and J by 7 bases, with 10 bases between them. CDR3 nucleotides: TGTGCCAGCAGTTTATTAGTACAACGTGGCTACACCTTC. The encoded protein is CASSLLVQRGYTF.

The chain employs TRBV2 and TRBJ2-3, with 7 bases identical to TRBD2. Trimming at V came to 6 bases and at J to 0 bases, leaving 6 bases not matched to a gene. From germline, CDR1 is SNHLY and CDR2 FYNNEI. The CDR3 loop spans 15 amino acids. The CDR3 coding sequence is TGTGCCAGCAGCACCACTAGCGCCAGCACAGATACGCAGTATTTT. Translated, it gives CASSTTSASTDTQYF.